This TCR beta chain derives from a study of PD-L1 blockade in urothelial cancer. At the level of the study: Blood was tested 3 weeks (second dose) and 6 weeks into treatment. T cells numbered a median of approximately 150,000 in the blood samples.

The cohort comprised individuals with locally advanced or metastatic urothelial carcinoma. Trimming took 5 bases from V and 0 from J; bases not matched to a gene: 2. Per the germline V gene, CDR1 is SGHTA and CDR2 is FQGNSA. The CDR3 is made up of 15 amino acids. Regarding the study as a whole: At the 3-week point, tumor-associated blood clones expanded more in durable-benefit patients.

The assay was immunoSEQ multiplex PCR, and TCRdb's table has in-frame clones only and misses some. Of under 120,000 clones listed, approximately 86% were seen once; the top ten hold about 2.3%. About this clone itself: What it recognizes is unknown.

The chain employs TRBV7-2 and TRBJ2-1; 9 nucleotides match TRBD2. Sequencing was performed on PBMCs, taken around atezolizumab (anti-PD-L1) treatment. The sequence was obtained from a man aged 50-60 years with urothelial cancer. The CDR3: CASSQTSGSYNEQFF. The CDR3 DNA is TGTGCCAGCAGCCAGACTAGCGGCTCCTACAATGAGCAGTTCTTC.